This T cell receptor beta chain comes out of a study of T cells after yellow fever vaccination. Study information: SMART-Seq v4 Ultra Low Input handled preparation of low-cell-number fractions.

Using its own MiXCR run on the 5' RACE reads, TCRdb lists one record per CDR3 protein. The sample consists of roughly 260,000 distinct CDR3 sequences, approximately 12% of them appearing once. Ten or more counts support this clonotype. Its target is unknown. Germline V gene lookup returns CDR1 LGHNA and CDR2 YSLEER. The CDR3 has 16 amino acids. With 1 base clipped from V and 7 bases from J, the junction kept 9 bases outside the gene matches. Study-level points and caveats: Weaker, the secondary response peaked sooner, at day 5 versus 15.

The clonotype was recovered from a man aged 30 to 45 who received the YFV17D yellow fever vaccine. The sequencing used CD4+ T cells sorted from PBMCs, collected 45 days after the yellow fever booster vaccination. This chain uses TRBV4-3 with TRBJ2-2; 7 bases line up with TRBD1. The CDR3 DNA reads as TGCGCCAGCAGCCAAGCACAGACAGGGTCAGGCGGGGAGCTGTTTTTT. As protein: CASSQAQTGSGGELFF.